What follows is one T cell receptor (beta chain) and its context. The data belong to a study of T-cell reconstitution after alpha-beta-depleted transplantation in children. A TCRbeta library incorporating unique molecular identifiers was prepared. TCRdb re-derived calls from the PCR reads in MiXCR, one entry per CDR3 protein. The data contain about 980,000 distinct CDR3 sequences, about 26% of them singletons. This TCR was recovered from a boy younger than two who had a stem cell transplant for SCID, so the T cells may come from the graft donor. This specimen consisted of PBMCs, mostly from graft donor cells, obtained 360 days after TCRalphabeta/CD19-depleted stem cell transplant.

This CDR3 reads CASSQGAGGNTEAFF. As DNA, the CDR3 is TGCGCCAGCAGCCAAGGAGCGGGGGGAAACACTGAAGCTTTCTTT. J is TRBJ1-1 and V is TRBV4-1; D perhaps matches TRBD1 (5 bases). The length of the CDR3 is 15 residues. Germline CDR1 is MGHRA and CDR2 is YSYEKL. Between the trimmed V and J ends, which lost 1 base and 2 bases, there was a span of 11 bases.